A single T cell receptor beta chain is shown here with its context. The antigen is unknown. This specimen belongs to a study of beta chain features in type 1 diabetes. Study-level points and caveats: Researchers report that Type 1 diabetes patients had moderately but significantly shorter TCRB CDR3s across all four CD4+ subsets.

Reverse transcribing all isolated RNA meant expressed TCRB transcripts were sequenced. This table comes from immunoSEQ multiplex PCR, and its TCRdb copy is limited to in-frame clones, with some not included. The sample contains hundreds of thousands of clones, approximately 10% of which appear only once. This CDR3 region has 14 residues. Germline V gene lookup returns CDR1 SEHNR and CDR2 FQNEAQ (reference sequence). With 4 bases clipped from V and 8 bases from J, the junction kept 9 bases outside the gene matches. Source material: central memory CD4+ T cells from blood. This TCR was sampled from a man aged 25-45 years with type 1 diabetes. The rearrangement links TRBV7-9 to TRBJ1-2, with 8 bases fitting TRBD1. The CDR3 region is CASSSATGGNGYTF. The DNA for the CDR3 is TGTGCCAGCAGCTCGGCTACAGGGGGTAACGGCTACACCTTC. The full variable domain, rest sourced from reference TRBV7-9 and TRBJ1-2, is DTGVSQNPRHKITKRGQNVTFRCDPISEHNRLYWYRQTLGQGPEFLTYFQNEAQLEKSRLLSDRFSAERPKGSFSTLEIQRTEQGDSAMYLCASSSATGGNGYTFGSGTRLTVV.